These 8 T cell receptor beta chains originate from one sample sequenced in a study of T cells after posttransplantation cyclophosphamide. TCRdb's table, derived via immunoSEQ multiplex PCR, lists solely in-frame clones and lacks some. Of about 15,000 clones in the sample, roughly 87% are singletons; the top ten hold roughly 3.8%. Sampled 1 year posttransplant, controls received myeloablative marrow transplants, methotrexate and a calcineurin inhibitor. Source: PBMCs, taken after an allogeneic stem cell transplant with a calcineurin inhibitor and methotrexate. The source is a male patient in his fifties who received an allogeneic stem cell transplant from an unrelated donor, was CMV-positive, and had chronic GVHD only. Some T cells may be provided by the graft donor.

The genes are TRBV19 and TRBJ2-2, with 8 bases matching TRBD2. Germline CDR1 reads LNHDA; CDR2 reads SQIVND (reference sequence). V trimming: 10 bases; J trimming: 7 bases; junction bases outside the gene matches: 11. The CDR3 length is 14 residues. As DNA, the CDR3 is TGTGCCACCCAGCAGGCTAGCGGGTTCGGGGAGCTGTTTTTT. It translates to CATQQASGFGELFF.

The chain recombines TRBV5-1 with TRBJ2-5; TRBD1 might be the D (6 bases). The J call may not be correct, given that the DNA end is closer to TRBJ2-7. Looked up from germline, CDR1 is SGHRS and CDR2 is YFSETQ. CDR3 length equals 15 residues. CDR3: CASGQHRQVGHEQYF. The CDR3, as DNA: TGCGCCAGCGGCCAACACCGACAGGTTGGCCACGAGCAGTACTTC.

The chain couples TRBV6-1 to TRBJ1-1; the D is unclear. The CDR3 is 11 amino acids. V lost 4 bases and J 10 bases, leaving 10 bases between the germline ends. The germline gives CDR1 MNHNS, CDR2 SASEGT. CDR3 DNA: TGTGCCAGCAGTGTTCCGCGGGGAGCTTTCTTT. It specifies CASSVPRGAFF.

The rearrangement links TRBV5-1 to TRBJ1-2; the match to TRBD1 covers 7 bases. The J segment lost 3 bases and the V segment lost 5 bases, leaving 7 bases of the junction unmatched. Germline values: CDR1 SGHRS, CDR2 YFSETQ. The CDR3 consists of 14 residues. The CDR3 spells CASSHYTGDYGYTF. The DNA for the CDR3 is TGCGCCAGCAGTCACTATACAGGGGACTATGGCTACACCTTC.

Comments on this clone: A read error may produce the germline difference seen at one junction end. V usage is TRBV11-3 and J usage is TRBJ2-7; 7 bases agree with TRBD1. This CDR3 region has 13 residues. CDR1 and CDR2 (germline): SGHNT, YENEEA. The CDR3: CASSLGTDYEQYF. The CDR3 DNA reads as TGTGCCAGCAGTTTAGGGACAGACTACGAGCAGTACTTC.

V gene TRBV5-1 combines with J gene TRBJ2-2; the match to TRBD1 covers 9 bases. CDR1 and CDR2 from the germline V gene are SGHRS and YFSETQ. V gave up 8 bases and J gave up 1 base; unmatched junction bases: 3. This CDR3 has 14 amino acids. In nucleotides, the CDR3 is TGCGCCAGGCCGGGACAGGGGAACACCGGGGAGCTGTTTTTT. Translated, it gives CARPGQGNTGELFF.

This clone appeared once. The rearrangement joins TRBV6-5 to TRBJ1-5; TRBD1 might be the D (5 bases). The CDR3 covers 14 residues. Germline-derived CDR1 and CDR2 are MNHEY and SVGAGI. V was shortened by 6 bases and J by 2 bases, with 11 bases between the two germline ends. The DNA of the CDR3 is TGTGCCAGCAGCCGGGGGTGGGGCAATCAGCCCCAGCATTTT. It translates to CASSRGWGNQPQHF.

About this clone: One end of the junction fails to match germline, which may point to a read error. The chain couples TRBV5-1 to TRBJ1-5; TRBD1 matches 11 bases. The length of the CDR3 is 8 residues. Germline V lookup: CDR1 SGHRS, CDR2 YFSETQ. DNA for the CDR3: TGCGCCAGCGGGACAGGGGGTTTT. Amino acid sequence: CASGTGGF.